This TCR beta chain was sequenced in a study of blood T cell repertoires in COVID-19. Study-wide context: Sites in the United States, Italy and Spain provided acute and convalescent COVID-19 samples. PBMCs, B-cell-depleted T cells, or T cells were the source of the cDNA or gDNA that made up the material.

In the original processing: Amplification of reference gene primers was used by the study to estimate nucleated cell counts. Data came from immunoSEQ multiplex PCR; TCRdb stores just in-frame clones and leaves some out. V and J calls and clone size come straight from that table; D and trimming were deduced from the DNA. The sample records approximately 130,000 clones, around 85% being singletons. CDR1 and CDR2 from the germline V gene are SGHTA and FQGNSA. V lost 2 bases and J 6 bases, leaving 14 bases between the germline ends. There are 15 residues in the CDR3. Specimen: peripheral blood. This TCR came from a human donor in a cohort sampled during active COVID-19. The chain couples TRBV7-2 to TRBJ1-5; no reliable D call. In DNA, the CDR3 is TGTGCCAGCAGCTTATTCGGCGCCGGAGGTCAGCCCCAGCATTTT. As protein: CASSLFGAGGQPQHF.